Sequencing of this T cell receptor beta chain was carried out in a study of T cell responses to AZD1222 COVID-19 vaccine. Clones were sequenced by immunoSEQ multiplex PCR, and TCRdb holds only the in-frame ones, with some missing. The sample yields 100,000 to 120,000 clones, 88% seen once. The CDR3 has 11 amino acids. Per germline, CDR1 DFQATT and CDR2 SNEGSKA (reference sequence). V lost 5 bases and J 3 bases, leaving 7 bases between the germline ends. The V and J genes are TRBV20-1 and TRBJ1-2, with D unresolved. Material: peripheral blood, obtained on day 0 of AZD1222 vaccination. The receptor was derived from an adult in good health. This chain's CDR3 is CSARGDYGYTF. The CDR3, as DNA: TGCAGTGCTCGCGGGGACTATGGCTACACCTTC.